What follows describes a single T cell receptor (beta chain). This record comes from a study of T cell changes during pregnancy in multiple sclerosis. Looked up from germline, CDR1 is MNHNS and CDR2 is SASEGT. The CDR3 is made up of 14 amino acids. Trimming took off 3 bases at V and 2 bases at J, with 10 bases between the two ends. The assay was immunoSEQ multiplex PCR, and TCRdb's table has in-frame clones only and misses some. The sample lists about 57,000 clones, 91% occurring once. Source: peripheral blood, taken after pregnancy. The genes are TRBV6-1 and TRBJ1-2; D not certain. The source of this sequence is a female donor in good health, enrolled as a control in a pregnancy study. The CDR3 loop is CASSEPRGNYGYTF. In DNA, the CDR3 is TGTGCCAGCAGTGAGCCTCGAGGGAACTATGGCTACACCTTC.